The 16 T cell receptor beta chains below all came from one sample that was sequenced in a study of T-cell memory formation after mild COVID-19. Each CDR3 protein is one row after TCRdb ran MiXCR on the 5' RACE reads. Among hundreds of thousands of distinct CDR3 sequences, about 20% were seen once, and the ten largest hold roughly 8.3%. The sample comprised PBMCs or a T cell subset sorted from them (not recorded which). These receptors were taken from an adult woman who had mild COVID-19 (a few samples of this study predate the infection). Cell type and time point are not known.

V usage is TRBV20-1 and J usage is TRBJ2-1, with TRBD2 matching 8 bases. The CDR3 loop spans 12 amino acids. CDR1 and CDR2 from the germline V gene are DFQATT and SNEGSKA (reference sequence). Trimming cost V 6 bases and J 6 bases; bases outside gene matches: 4. CDR3 bases: TGCAGTGCGTTCCGGGGGGGCAATGAGCAGTTCTTC. Its translation: CSAFRGGNEQFF.

This clonotype has more than one count but fewer than ten. The V call is TRBV6-5, the J call TRBJ1-1, with a possible D match to TRBD1 (6 bases). This CDR3 has 15 residues. Germline values: CDR1 MNHEY, CDR2 SVGAGI. Trimming cost V 2 bases and J 4 bases, with 14 bases left between them. CDR3 nucleotides: TGTGCCAGCAGTTACGGGGGCAGGGTAATCACTGAAGCTTTCTTT. Translated: CASSYGGRVITEAFF.

The chain links TRBV5-1 to TRBJ2-3; the match to TRBD2 covers 12 bases. Germline lookup yields CDR1 SGHRS and CDR2 YFSETQ. The CDR3 has 18 residues. J gave up 2 bases and V 0 bases, and 7 bases lay outside the gene matches. The CDR3, as DNA: TGCGCCAGCAGCTTGGGACTATCTAGCGGGAGGGTCACAGATACGCAGTATTTT. Protein sequence: CASSLGLSSGRVTDTQYF.

This chain joins TRBV7-9 and TRBJ1-6, with TRBD1 matching 7 bases. V shed 4 bases, J shed 3 bases, and the junction held 6 bases outside the gene matches. The CDR3 covers 16 residues. Germline V lookup: CDR1 SEHNR, CDR2 FQNEAQ (reference sequence). CDR3 bases: TGTGCCAGCAGCTCAGACAGGGTATACTATAATTCACCCCTCCACTTT. This codes for CASSSDRVYYNSPLHF. Complete variable domain (other parts from reference TRBV7-9 and TRBJ1-6): DTGVSQNPRHKITKRGQNVTFRCDPISEHNRLYWYRQTLGQGPEFLTYFQNEAQLEKSRLLSDRFSAERPKGSFSTLEIQRTEQGDSAMYLCASSSDRVYYNSPLHFGNGTRLTVT.

The chain combines TRBV27 with TRBJ1-1; D unresolved. The CDR3 extends over 12 amino acids. Trimming removed 8 bases from V and 4 bases from J, with 11 bases in between. The germline V gene has CDR1 MNHEY and CDR2 SMNVEV (reference sequence). The CDR3 region is CASGTVGTEAFF. Here the CDR3 DNA reads TGTGCCAGCGGAACGGTTGGCACTGAAGCTTTCTTT.

The sample holds a few counts of this clonotype. The chain uses TRBV6-5 and TRBJ2-5; TRBD2 agrees at 9 bases. Germline V CDR1 and CDR2: MNHEY, SVGAGI. The CDR3 has 14 residues. The V and J ends lost 2 bases and 13 bases, in that order; junction bases with no gene match: 11. The CDR3 region has the DNA TGTGCCAGCAGTTACGCGGGGCGGGAGGGCCCGAGGTACTTC. This sequence encodes CASSYAGREGPRYF.

This rearrangement joins TRBV27 to TRBJ2-1, with D perhaps matching TRBD2 (5 bases). Germline V gene lookup returns CDR1 MNHEY and CDR2 SMNVEV (reference sequence). The CDR3 totals 13 residues. Trimming shortened V by 3 bases and J by 6 bases, and 9 bases separated the two germline ends. Here the CDR3 DNA reads TGTGCCAGCAGTTTCGGACTCATCAATGAGCAGTTCTTC. This codes for CASSFGLINEQFF.

This clonotype was found a few times. V and J are TRBV7-9 and TRBJ2-3, with D possibly matching TRBD2 (6 bases). V shed 8 bases and J shed 2 bases, with 11 bases lying between them. The length of the CDR3 is 13 residues. Germline CDR1 is SEHNR and CDR2 is FQNEAQ (reference sequence). CDR3 nucleotide sequence: TGTGCCAGCGGACTATCGCACACAGATACGCAGTATTTT. It specifies CASGLSHTDTQYF.

This clonotype has just a few counts. This chain joins TRBV7-8 and TRBJ1-1; D ambiguous. This CDR3 region has 15 residues. The germline CDR1 and CDR2 sequences are SGHVS and FQNEAQ. Trimming removed 1 base from V and 4 bases from J, with 13 bases in between. Here the CDR3 reads CASSLDGEGSTEAFF. CDR3 DNA: TGTGCCAGCAGCTTAGATGGGGAAGGAAGCACTGAAGCTTTCTTT. The complete variable domain, with remaining parts taken from reference TRBV7-8 and TRBJ1-1, reads GAGVSQSPRYKVAKRGQDVALRCDPISGHVSLFWYQQALGQGPEFLTYFQNEAQLDKSGLPSDRFFAERPEGSVSTLKIQRTQQEDSAVYLCASSLDGEGSTEAFFGQGTRLTVV.

The chain couples TRBV20-1 to TRBJ1-5; a weak D match, TRBD1 (5 bases). Germline V gene lookup returns CDR1 DFQATT and CDR2 SNEGSKA (reference sequence). Trimming took 3 bases from V and 5 from J, leaving 8 bases between them. This CDR3 comprises 12 residues. CDR3 protein: CSARRGDQPQHF. DNA for the CDR3: TGCAGTGCTAGGAGGGGAGATCAGCCCCAGCATTTT.

Only a few counts were recorded for this clonotype. The chain combines TRBV30 with TRBJ2-5, with D uncertain. The V end was cut by 3 bases, the J end by 2 bases, with 22 bases between. Germline V gives CDR1 GTSNPN, CDR2 SVGIG (reference sequence). The CDR3 extends over 17 amino acids. In DNA, the CDR3 is TGTGCCTGGAGCGCACCTCAATATGACTGGAGACAAGAGACCCAGTACTTC. Translated: CAWSAPQYDWRQETQYF.

This clonotype was found many times. The chain recombines TRBV5-1 with TRBJ1-4; 7 positions agree with TRBD1. V trimming: 4 bases; J trimming: 6 bases; junction bases outside the gene matches: 9. Germline V gives CDR1 SGHRS, CDR2 YFSETQ. CDR3 length equals 15 residues. The CDR3, as DNA: TGCGCCAGCAGCGGAGAGGGACAGCCATATGAAAAACTGTTTTTT. Amino acids: CASSGEGQPYEKLFF.

The chain is built from TRBV28 and TRBJ1-1; D not certain. The germline CDR1 and CDR2 sequences are MDHEN and SYDVKM. V was pared by 6 bases and J by 5 bases, with 13 bases between. This CDR3 comprises 13 residues. The CDR3 loop is CASRWGEGTEAFF. The CDR3 DNA reads as TGTGCCAGCAGGTGGGGTGAAGGGACTGAAGCTTTCTTT. Full variable domain (remainder filled in from reference TRBV28 and TRBJ1-1): DVKVTQSSRYLVKRTGEKVFLECVQDMDHENMFWYRQDPGLGLRLIYFSYDVKMKEKGDIPEGYSVSREKKERFSLILESASTNQTSMYLCASRWGEGTEAFFGQGTRLTVV.

This clonotype has just a few counts. V usage is TRBV19 and J usage is TRBJ1-5, with D perhaps matching TRBD1 (5 bases). The length of the CDR3 is 14 residues. Trimming took 5 bases from V and 3 from J, leaving 11 bases between them. Germline CDR1 reads LNHDA; CDR2 reads SQIVND (reference sequence). The CDR3 nucleotides read TGTGCCAGTAGTCTGCAGGGTACCAATCAGCCCCAGCATTTT. This gives the protein CASSLQGTNQPQHF.

This clonotype has more than one count but fewer than ten. The genes are TRBV5-6 and TRBJ1-1, with D unresolved. CDR3 length: 14 residues. V was clipped by 0 bases and J by 2 bases, with 8 bases between them. Germline CDR1 reads SGHDT; CDR2 reads YYEEEE. In nucleotides, the CDR3 is TGTGCCAGCAGCTTGGGGAGCGATAACACTGAAGCTTTCTTT. Translation: CASSLGSDNTEAFF.

This clonotype was seen ten or more times. The V and J genes are TRBV7-9 and TRBJ2-7; D not certain. The CDR3 spans 13 residues. CDR1 is SEHNR and CDR2 is FQNEAQ in the germline V gene (reference sequence). Trimming shortened V by 6 bases and J by 2 bases, and 11 bases separated the two germline ends. The CDR3 spells CASSPAVAYEQYF. In DNA, the CDR3 is TGTGCCAGCAGTCCTGCCGTTGCCTACGAGCAGTACTTC.